These T cell receptor beta chains were read from a single sample in a study of cytomegalovirus exposure and HLA in healthy donors. The repertoire was sequenced with immunoSEQ multiplex PCR; TCRdb's copy has only in-frame clones and lacks some. The data contain about 150,000 clones, about 89% of them singletons. The sequencing input was PBMCs. The receptors here all came from a man younger than 35 in good health and CMV-seronegative. The CDR3 runs from the conserved cysteine through the conserved F or W. A D gene is named only where the DNA matches it firmly. Clone size is shown for a subset of rows, as once, few, many or a class of expanded clone.

d_call clone_size j_call v_call cdr3_nt cdr3_aa
TRBD2 once TRBJ2-1 TRBV5-1 TGCGCCAGCAGCTCCCGGACTAGCGGGAGTCTATTGAGAAACAATGAGCAGTTCTTC CASSSRTSGSLLRNNEQFF
TRBD1 - TRBJ2-2 TRBV2 TGTGCCAGCCGACAGGGGCCAGCCGGGGAGCTGTTTTTT CASRQGPAGELFF
- - TRBJ2-5 TRBV10-2 TGCGCCAGCAGTGCCTTAGAGGGCTGGGAGACCCAGTACTTC CASSALEGWETQYF
- once TRBJ1-1 TRBV6-6 TGTGCCAGCACCGGACCTAGCCTGAACACTGAAGCTTTCTTT CASTGPSLNTEAFF
TRBD1 few TRBJ1-1 TRBV30 TGTGCCTGGAGTCAACCGGGACAGTCCAATCCGAAGAACACTGAAGCTTTCTTT CAWSQPGQSNPKNTEAFF
TRBD1 - TRBJ2-2 TRBV15 TGTGCCACCAAGGGGGCATCTGAGATCACCGGGGAGCTGTTTTTT CATKGASEITGELFF
TRBD1 - TRBJ2-4 TRBV7-8 TGTGCCAGCAGCACTTCGACAGGGACCAAAAACATTCAGTACTTC CASSTSTGTKNIQYF
TRBD2 - TRBJ2-3 TRBV15 TGTGCCACCAGCAGAGATCGAGTGGGAGGGCCTTCAGATACGCAGTATTTT CATSRDRVGGPSDTQYF
TRBD2 - TRBJ2-2 TRBV10-3 TGTGCCATCAGTGAGACTAGCGGGGGTAACACCGGGGAGCTGTTTTTT CAISETSGGNTGELFF
TRBD2 - TRBJ2-5 TRBV2 TGTGCCAGCAGGGAAATTCGGACTAGCGGATACCAAGAGACCCAGTACTTC CASREIRTSGYQETQYF